The 21 T cell receptor beta chains in this list originate from one sample, sequenced in a study of CD8 T cells in ankylosing spondylitis. TCRdb itself ran the 5' RACE reads through MiXCR, one entry per CDR3 protein. The sample includes about 88,000 distinct CDR3 sequences, 27% of them seen just once. The source material was blood, either unsorted or a sorted T cell fraction (not recorded which). These receptors all come from a male donor with ankylosing spondylitis or in good health (not recorded which).

This clonotype was observed a few times. The chain joins TRBV7-9 to TRBJ2-5, with no clear D. Trimming left V 2 bases short and J 2 bases short, with 15 bases between. CDR3 size: 16 residues. Per germline, CDR1 SEHNR and CDR2 FQNEAQ (reference sequence). The CDR3 coding sequence is TGTGCCAGCAGCTTAAATGTTATGTGGGCTCAAGAGACCCAGTACTTC. Residues: CASSLNVMWAQETQYF.

This clonotype was found many times. The gene calls are TRBV20-1 and TRBJ2-1; 8 bases map to TRBD2. The germline V gene encodes CDR1 DFQATT and CDR2 SNEGSKA (reference sequence). The ends lost 4 bases at V and 4 bases at J; junction bases unmatched: 9. CDR3 size: 15 residues. As DNA, the CDR3 is TGCAGTGCTATCCGCACTAGCGGAACTTACAATGAGCAGTTCTTC. It is translated as CSAIRTSGTYNEQFF.

At least ten counts were recorded for this clonotype. The gene calls are TRBV6-1 and TRBJ2-3; D remains unclear. The CDR3 extends over 13 amino acids. CDR1 and CDR2 from the germline V gene are MNHNS and SASEGT. Trimming removed 8 bases at V and 2 bases at J, with 11 bases between. The CDR3 DNA follows: TGTGCCAGCGCCCCACAAATCACAGATACGCAGTATTTT. Encoded protein: CASAPQITDTQYF.

The V gene is TRBV19, the J gene TRBJ1-3; the D is unclear. CDR1 LNHDA and CDR2 SQIVND come from the germline V gene (reference sequence). With 3 bases removed from V and 3 bases from J, the gap between germline ends came to 0 bases. This CDR3 contains 11 residues. In DNA form, the CDR3 reads TGTGCCAGTAGTATTGGAAACACCATATATTTT. As protein: CASSIGNTIYF.

V is TRBV20-1 and J is TRBJ2-1; the D gene is possibly TRBD1 (6 bases). The V end lost 5 bases, the J end lost 6 bases, and 8 bases lay between the germline ends. This CDR3 spans 11 amino acids. Germline V gene data show CDR1 as DFQATT and CDR2 as SNEGSKA (reference sequence). The CDR3 region has the DNA TGCAGTGCTCGCAGGGGCAATGAGCAGTTCTTC. Its protein is CSARRGNEQFF.

Here the CDR3 DNA reads TGTGCCAGCTCACCGAGACAGGAGATTAATTCACCCCTCCACTTT. Amino acids: CASSPRQEINSPLHF. The chain recombines TRBV18 with TRBJ1-6; D possibly corresponds to TRBD1 (6 bases). The CDR3 is made up of 15 amino acids. Looked up from germline, CDR1 is KGHSH and CDR2 is LQKENI. V lost 3 bases, J lost 6 bases, and 12 bases lay in between.

This clonotype was observed a handful of times. V gene TRBV20-1 combines with J gene TRBJ1-1, with D unresolved. Germline loops: CDR1 DFQATT, CDR2 SNEGSKA (reference sequence). Trimming took 3 bases from V and 0 from J, leaving 11 bases between them. CDR3 size: 14 residues. The CDR3 protein is CSASPPAVNTEAFF. DNA of the CDR3: TGCAGTGCTAGCCCCCCGGCGGTGAACACTGAAGCTTTCTTT.

The genes are TRBV7-9 and TRBJ2-1; no reliable D call. Trimming stripped 5 bases from V and 0 bases from J, with 8 bases between. This CDR3 contains 14 residues. Per germline, CDR1 SEHNR and CDR2 FQNEAQ (reference sequence). The CDR3 spells CASSPSSSYNEQFF. The CDR3 nucleotides read TGTGCCAGCAGCCCATCCTCCTCCTACAATGAGCAGTTCTTC.

This clonotype was picked up a small number of times. This rearrangement joins TRBV29-1 to TRBJ2-7; D gene ambiguous. Per the germline V gene, CDR1 is SQVTM and CDR2 is ANQGSEA. This CDR3 is 10 amino acids long. Trimming left V 5 bases short and J 6 bases short, with 8 bases between. The CDR3 nucleotides read TGCAGCGTTTTTTTTGGCGAGCAGTACTTC. Translation gives CSVFFGEQYF.

This clonotype came up a few times. The chain joins TRBV5-1 to TRBJ1-1; 7 positions match TRBD1. This CDR3 comprises 17 residues. V was pared by 4 bases and J by 1 base, with 13 bases of the junction left unmatched. Per the germline V gene, CDR1 is SGHRS and CDR2 is YFSETQ. In DNA form, the CDR3 reads TGCGCCAGCAGCCCCTCGAAGGACAGGATACAGAACACTGAAGCTTTCTTT. As protein: CASSPSKDRIQNTEAFF.

CDR3 bases: TGTGCTAGTGGTTTACCGGGACAGGGACATTACGAGCAGTTCTTC. As protein: CASGLPGQGHYEQFF. This sequence joins TRBV12-5 and TRBJ2-1, with TRBD1 matching over 9 bases. Germline CDR1 is LGHNT and CDR2 is FRNRAP. The length of the CDR3 is 15 residues. V dropped 3 bases and J dropped 10; count of bases not matched to a gene: 10.

The chain has TRBV4-1 and TRBJ2-1; D possibly corresponds to TRBD1 (5 bases). Between the trimmed V and J ends, which lost 2 bases and 0 bases, there was a span of 14 bases. CDR1 is MGHRA and CDR2 is YSYEKL in the germline V gene. CDR3 size: 17 residues. DNA of the CDR3: TGCGCCAGCAGCCAACAAGGGGTTTCAAGCTCCTACAATGAGCAGTTCTTC. Its translation is CASSQQGVSSSYNEQFF.

At least ten counts were recorded for this clonotype. The chain combines TRBV5-1 with TRBJ2-2; the D is unclear. Germline CDR1 reads SGHRS; CDR2 reads YFSETQ. The CDR3 is 18 amino acids. Trimming left V 4 bases short and J 2 bases short, with 21 bases between. The CDR3, as DNA: TGCGCCAGCAGCCTCAGCCCCCGAAGAATTCCAAACACCGGGGAGCTGTTTTTT. Translation: CASSLSPRRIPNTGELFF.

The V gene is TRBV20-1, the J gene TRBJ2-7; TRBD2 is a possible D gene (6 bases). The CDR3 loop spans 16 amino acids. V was pared by 6 bases and J by 0 bases, with 21 bases between. Per germline, CDR1 DFQATT and CDR2 SNEGSKA (reference sequence). The CDR3: CSAQTVRLANSYEQYF. The CDR3 DNA is TGCAGTGCCCAAACAGTCCGCCTAGCGAACTCCTACGAGCAGTACTTC.

The rearrangement joins TRBV5-1 to TRBJ2-4; D is unclear. With 1 base removed from V and 0 bases from J, the gap between germline ends came to 8 bases. The CDR3 extends over 15 amino acids. Germline V gene sequence: CDR1 SGHRS, CDR2 YFSETQ. This chain's CDR3 is CASSLYSGAKNIQYF. For the CDR3, the DNA is TGCGCCAGCAGCTTGTACTCAGGAGCCAAAAACATTCAGTACTTC.

Worth noting for this clonotype: Because the CDR3 is missing its conserved closing phenylalanine or tryptophan, this is likely a read error. The J gene is TRBJ2-3, the V gene TRBV24-1; 8 nucleotides match TRBD2. Germline V gene data show CDR1 as KGHDR and CDR2 as SFDVKD. V gave up 4 bases and J gave up 3 bases; unmatched junction bases: 5. The CDR3 contains 15 residues. CDR3 protein: CATSDSGGGTDTQYI. CDR3 bases: TGTGCCACCAGTGACTCCGGGGGGGGAACAGATACGCAGTATATT.

The chain combines TRBV10-3 with TRBJ2-5, with D perhaps given as TRBD1 or TRBD2 (5 bases each). The germline V and J ends were trimmed by 5 bases and 2 bases, with 15 bases remaining between them. Germline V lookup: CDR1 ENHRY, CDR2 SYGVKD. The length of the CDR3 is 15 residues. CDR3 bases: TGTGCCATCAGTCAAGCAGGGACCGAACAAGAGACCCAGTACTTC. It specifies CAISQAGTEQETQYF.

This clonotype was observed a handful of times. V gene TRBV20-1 combines with J gene TRBJ2-3; 7 bases are shared with TRBD2. V dropped 4 bases and J dropped 5; count of bases not matched to a gene: 12. The CDR3 loop spans 15 amino acids. The germline V gene has CDR1 DFQATT and CDR2 SNEGSKA (reference sequence). CDR3 DNA: TGCAGTGCTACCCCTAGCGGCACCCTCGAAGATACGCAGTATTTT. Its translation: CSATPSGTLEDTQYF.

The chain has TRBV19 and TRBJ1-1; 7 positions match TRBD1. Germline assignment: CDR1 LNHDA and CDR2 SQIVND (reference sequence). The CDR3 is 17 residues long. V lost 1 base and J lost 1; bases outside the gene matches: 9. The CDR3 DNA follows: TGTGCCAGTAGTATAGGGCCAGGGGGGCGTTGGAACACTGAAGCTTTCTTT. It yields the protein CASSIGPGGRWNTEAFF.

This chain joins TRBV28 and TRBJ2-2, with D unresolved. Trimming removed 6 bases at V and 2 bases at J, with 7 bases between. The CDR3 spans 13 residues. CDR1 is MDHEN and CDR2 is SYDVKM in the germline V gene. CDR3 loop: CASRLINTGELFF. CDR3 coding DNA: TGTGCCAGCAGATTAATAAACACCGGGGAGCTGTTTTTT.

The rearrangement uses TRBV27 and TRBJ1-2, with TRBD1 identical over 7 bases. J was trimmed by 7 bases and V by 7 bases; bases with no gene match: 12. Per the germline V gene, CDR1 is MNHEY and CDR2 is SMNVEV (reference sequence). The CDR3 is made up of 14 amino acids. CDR3 residues: CASIDGQGGGGYTF. The CDR3, as DNA: TGTGCCAGCATCGACGGGCAGGGGGGAGGTGGCTACACCTTC.